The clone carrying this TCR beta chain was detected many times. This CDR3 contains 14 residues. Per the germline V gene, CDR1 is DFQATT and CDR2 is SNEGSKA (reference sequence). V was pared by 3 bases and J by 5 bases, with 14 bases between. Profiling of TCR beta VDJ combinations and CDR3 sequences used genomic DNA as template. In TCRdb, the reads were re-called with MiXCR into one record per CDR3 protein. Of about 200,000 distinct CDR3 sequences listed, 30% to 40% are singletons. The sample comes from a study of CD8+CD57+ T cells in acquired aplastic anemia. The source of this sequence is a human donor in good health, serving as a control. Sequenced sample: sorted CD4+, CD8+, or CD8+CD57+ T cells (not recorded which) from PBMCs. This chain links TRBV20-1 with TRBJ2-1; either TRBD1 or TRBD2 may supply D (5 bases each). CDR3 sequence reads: CSARAPEGNNEQFF. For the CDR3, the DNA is TGCAGTGCTAGGGCACCCGAGGGGAACAATGAGCAGTTCTTC.